Listed below are T cell receptor beta chains from one sample, sequenced in a study of T cell responses to AZD1222 COVID-19 vaccine. This table comes from immunoSEQ multiplex PCR, and its TCRdb copy is limited to in-frame clones, with some not included. The sample contains fewer than 130,000 clones, roughly four fifths of which appear only once. Sequenced material: peripheral blood, taken on day 0 of AZD1222 vaccination. Every receptor here comes from an adult in good health. Both conserved end residues are part of each CDR3. Fields, in order: J gene, D gene, V gene, clone size, CDR3 protein, CDR3 DNA. A D gene is named only where the DNA matches it firmly. The listing skips clone size in some rows; elsewhere it reads once, few, many or a size class.

TRBJ2-7 NA TRBV3-1/TRBV3-2 NA CASSQDTGMYEQYF TGTGCCAGCAGCCAAGATACAGGGATGTACGAGCAGTACTTC
TRBJ1-6 TRBD1 TRBV6-5 once CASSYMGTGYNSPLHF TGTGCCAGCAGTTATATGGGGACAGGTTATAATTCACCCCTCCACTTT
TRBJ2-7 TRBD2 TRBV5-1 NA CASNRGGRATSDEQYF TGCGCCAGCAACCGGGGAGGGAGAGCGACTAGCGACGAGCAGTACTTC
TRBJ1-2 NA TRBV7-8 NA CASSFAGGGNYGYTF TGTGCCAGCAGCTTCGCCGGGGGCGGGAACTATGGCTACACCTTC
TRBJ2-3 TRBD2 TRBV5-4 once CASSIAGGRTDTQYF TGTGCCAGCAGCATAGCGGGGGGCCGCACAGATACGCAGTATTTT
TRBJ1-2 NA TRBV7-2 once CASSASEDGYTF TGTGCCAGCAGCGCCAGTGAGGATGGCTACACCTTC
TRBJ1-6 NA TRBV5-6 NA CASSALGVGVNSSLHF TGTGCCAGCAGCGCGTTAGGGGTTGGAGTCAACTCGTCCCTCCACTTT
TRBJ1-2 NA TRBV30 NA CAWVRSSNYGYTF TGTGCCTGGGTTAGGTCTTCTAACTATGGCTACACCTTC
TRBJ2-7 NA TRBV7-2 NA CASSLVGGATGNGQYF TGTGCCAGCAGCTTAGTTGGGGGGGCGACAGGGAATGGGCAGTACTTC
TRBJ1-1 NA TRBV10-2 NA CASTRGGNTEAFF TGCGCCAGCACCCGGGGGGGGAACACTGAAGCTTTCTTT
TRBJ2-2 NA TRBV7-8 few CASSLGTTTGELFF TGTGCCAGCAGCCTTGGGACAACCACCGGGGAGCTGTTTTTT
TRBJ2-6 NA TRBV11-3 NA CASSLEFRAGANVLTF TGTGCCAGCAGCTTAGAATTTAGGGCTGGGGCCAACGTCCTGACTTTC
TRBJ1-5 NA TRBV24-1 NA CATSLDNQPQHF TGTGCCACCAGTTTGGACAATCAGCCCCAGCATTTT
TRBJ2-7 NA TRBV6-5 NA CASSSDAPYEQYF TGTGCCAGCAGTTCGGACGCCCCCTACGAGCAGTACTTC
TRBJ1-2 NA TRBV19 NA CASRPTSNYGYTF TGTGCCAGTAGGCCAACAAGCAACTATGGCTACACCTTC
TRBJ2-3 TRBD1 TRBV28 once CASTSFRGPGDTQYF TGTGCCAGCACCTCCTTCAGGGGGCCCGGAGATACGCAGTATTTT
TRBJ2-2 TRBD2 TRBV4-3 few CASSQVRLAGGNTGELFF TGCGCCAGCAGCCAAGTGAGACTAGCGGGAGGGAACACCGGGGAGCTGTTTTTT
TRBJ1-2 NA TRBV6-5 NA CASRGGARGYTF TGTGCCAGCAGGGGAGGGGCTAGGGGCTACACCTTC
TRBJ1-3 TRBD1 TRBV11-1 NA CASRGQGPSGGNTIYF TGTGCCAGCAGGGGACAGGGACCTTCCGGAGGAAACACCATATATTTT
TRBJ1-2 NA TRBV28 NA CASGTYGYTF TGTGCCAGCGGGACGTATGGCTACACCTTC
TRBJ1-3 TRBD1 TRBV28 NA CASSSGTGAPGNTIYF TGTGCCAGCAGTTCCGGGACAGGGGCTCCTGGAAACACCATATATTTT
TRBJ2-2 NA TRBV9 NA CASSSPGGTGELFF TGTGCCAGCAGCTCGCCCGGGGGAACCGGGGAGCTGTTTTTT
TRBJ2-7 TRBD2 TRBV11-2 few CASSSRLAGPYEQYF TGTGCCAGCAGCTCCAGACTAGCGGGGCCCTACGAGCAGTACTTC
TRBJ2-2 NA TRBV5-1 NA CASSLEPRGNTGELFF TGCGCCAGCAGCTTGGAACCGAGGGGCAACACCGGGGAGCTGTTTTTT
TRBJ1-5 NA TRBV19 NA CASSIAVGVDILYSNQPQHF TGTGCCAGTAGTATAGCTGTAGGGGTAGATATCTTATATAGCAATCAGCCCCAGCATTTT
TRBJ2-5 NA TRBV5-1 NA CASSVGGVEETQYF TGCGCCAGCAGCGTCGGAGGGGTTGAGGAGACCCAGTACTTC
TRBJ1-6 TRBD1 TRBV23-1 NA CASSQMEGASSPLHF TGCGCCAGCAGTCAAATGGAGGGGGCAAGTTCACCCCTCCACTTT
TRBJ2-1 TRBD1 TRBV30 NA CAWSMGQGPYNEQFF TGTGCCTGGAGTATGGGACAGGGTCCCTACAATGAGCAGTTCTTC
TRBJ1-1 NA TRBV28 once CASRSPTLNTEAFF TGTGCCAGCAGATCGCCAACCCTGAACACTGAAGCTTTCTTT
TRBJ1-2 NA TRBV5-1 NA CASSRDTVANYGYTF TGCGCCAGCAGCCGGGACACAGTAGCTAACTATGGCTACACCTTC
TRBJ2-7 NA TRBV28 NA CASMYASTEQYF TGTGCCAGCATGTACGCTTCAACCGAGCAGTACTTC
TRBJ2-7 TRBD2 TRBV5-1 NA CASSWLAGSSYEQYF TGCGCCAGCAGCTGGCTAGCGGGAAGCTCCTACGAGCAGTACTTC
TRBJ2-2 TRBD1 TRBV6-5 NA CASSSGTGGTGELFF TGTGCCAGCAGTTCCGGGACAGGAGGCACCGGGGAGCTGTTTTTT
TRBJ2-3 NA TRBV5-5 NA CASSFGRDFTDTQYF TGTGCCAGCAGCTTCGGACGGGACTTCACAGATACGCAGTATTTT
TRBJ1-5 NA TRBV18 NA CASSPGGSGQPQHF TGTGCCAGCTCACCAGGGGGTAGCGGTCAGCCCCAGCATTTT
TRBJ2-1 NA TRBV11-2 NA CASSPSDEQFF TGTGCCAGCAGCCCAAGCGATGAGCAGTTCTTC
TRBJ1-4 NA TRBV18 NA CASSLRSNEKLFF TGTGCCAGCTCACTACGGAGTAATGAAAAACTGTTTTTT
TRBJ1-3 TRBD1 TRBV28 NA CASRSPRGRGNTIYF TGTGCCAGCAGATCCCCCAGGGGGCGAGGAAACACCATATATTTT
TRBJ2-6 NA TRBV30 NA CAWRRRGGSSGANVLTF TGTGCCTGGAGAAGGCGAGGGGGGAGTTCTGGGGCCAACGTCCTGACTTTC
TRBJ2-1 NA TRBV12-3/TRBV12-4 NA CASSLHEQFF TGTGCCAGCAGTTTACACGAGCAGTTCTTC
TRBJ2-1 NA TRBV28 NA CASGQNEQFF TGTGCCAGCGGTCAGAATGAGCAGTTCTTC
TRBJ2-5 TRBD1 TRBV7-8 NA CASSLYVSGGRETQYF TGTGCCAGCAGCTTATACGTTTCAGGGGGCAGGGAGACCCAGTACTTC
TRBJ1-6 NA TRBV5-1 NA CASSPGTAYNSPLHF TGCGCCAGCAGCCCGGGGACCGCTTATAATTCACCCCTCCACTTT
TRBJ2-3 NA TRBV5-4 NA CASSLSTDTQYF TGTGCCAGCAGCTTGTCAACAGATACGCAGTATTTT
TRBJ1-5 TRBD1 TRBV7-2 NA CASSVQGISQPQHF TGTGCCAGCAGCGTACAGGGGATCAGTCAGCCCCAGCATTTT
TRBJ2-1 NA TRBV7-2 NA CASSLVRGRAPNFGNEQFF NA
TRBJ2-3 NA TRBV7-9 NA CASSLGLVITDTQYF TGTGCCAGCAGCTTAGGACTAGTGATAACAGATACGCAGTATTTT
TRBJ1-2 NA TRBV28 NA CASRNSGGRGNYGYTF TGTGCCAGCAGGAATTCGGGGGGGAGAGGTAACTATGGCTACACCTTC
TRBJ2-3 TRBD1 TRBV15 NA CATSGWDRGLTDTQYF TGTGCCACCAGCGGGTGGGACAGGGGACTCACAGATACGCAGTATTTT
TRBJ1-3 NA TRBV3-1/TRBV3-2 NA CASSQGVTTGNTIYF TGTGCCAGCAGCCAAGGGGTGACAACTGGAAACACCATATATTTT
TRBJ2-7 NA TRBV20-1 NA CSARELDYQYF TGCAGTGCTAGAGAACTTGACTATCAGTACTTC
TRBJ1-6 NA TRBV5-1 NA CASSLRGDSPLHF TGCGCCAGCAGCTTACGTGGGGATTCACCCCTCCACTTT